The clone carrying this T cell receptor beta chain was counted many times. Its target is not known. V lost 2 bases, J lost 1 base, and 9 bases lay in between. Germline V gene lookup returns CDR1 SGHTS and CDR2 YDEGEE. There are 14 residues in the CDR3. The sample originates from a study of CD8 T cells in ankylosing spondylitis. Whole-study results and caveats: Within ankylosing spondylitis blood, a TCR beta motif made up of eight highly homologous variants appeared to be characteristic. Clones that were linked to disease were CD8+ and were relatively rare in peripheral blood. Disease-linked clones reportedly showed significant enrichment in matched ankylosing spondylitis synovial fluid.

Making use of molecular barcodes, quantitative 5'-RACE generated TCR beta libraries. TCRdb analysed the 5' RACE reads with MiXCR anew, one entry per CDR3 protein. The sample lists fewer than 250,000 distinct CDR3 sequences, 10% to 13% seen once, with under 25% in the top ten. The sequence derives from a male donor with ankylosing spondylitis or in good health (not recorded which). Sequenced sample: blood, either unsorted or a sorted T cell fraction (not recorded which). The gene calls are TRBV5-8 and TRBJ2-5, with D unclear. In DNA, the CDR3 is TGTGCCAGCAGCTTAGGACGGCTCCAAGAGACCCAGTACTTC. Protein: CASSLGRLQETQYF.